A single sample gave rise to the 14 T cell receptor beta chains below, sequenced in a study of OX40 agonist ivuxolimab in advanced cancers. The protocol was immunoSEQ multiplex PCR, while the TCRdb copy is restricted to in-frame clones and leaves out a portion. The sample records just over 95,000 clones, about 85% being singletons. The sequenced sample was CD4+ or CD8+ T cells sorted from blood, obtained in a trial of the OX40 agonist ivuxolimab. These receptors came from an adult with an advanced solid tumor such as melanoma, head and neck, liver or kidney cancer.

This clone was seen only a few times. CDR3 sequence (DNA): TGTGCCAGCAGTCCTCAGACTAGCAATCAGCCCCAGCATTTT. This gives the protein CASSPQTSNQPQHF. The chain combines TRBV27 with TRBJ1-5; D unresolved. The CDR3 is made up of 14 amino acids. The V and J ends lost 5 bases and 0 bases respectively, with 8 bases between them. Looked up from germline, CDR1 is MNHEY and CDR2 is SMNVEV (reference sequence).

This chain uses TRBV5-5 with TRBJ2-1; tentatively, D is TRBD1 or TRBD2 (5 bases each). V lost 6 bases and J lost 4, with 17 bases in between. The CDR3 covers 15 residues. The germline gives CDR1 SGHKS, CDR2 YYEKEE (reference sequence). The chain's CDR3 is CASNDRDGKYNEQFF. CDR3 DNA sequence: TGTGCCAGCAACGACCGGGACGGAAAGTACAATGAGCAGTTCTTC.

The genes are TRBV6-6 and TRBJ1-1; D is uncertain. V lost 2 bases and J 1 base, leaving 8 bases between the germline ends. Germline V gives CDR1 MNHNY, CDR2 SVGAGI (reference sequence). The CDR3 totals 14 residues. The CDR3 DNA is TGTGCCAGCAGTTACCACCAGGAGAACACTGAAGCTTTCTTT. Translation gives CASSYHQENTEAFF.

The chain combines TRBV19 with TRBJ2-3; 12 nucleotides match TRBD1. CDR3 size: 15 residues. Germline V gene sequence: CDR1 LNHDA, CDR2 SQIVND (reference sequence). The V segment lost 6 bases and the J segment 5 bases; nucleotides outside the gene matches: 6. For the CDR3, the DNA is TGTGCCAGTAGGGGACAGGGGGCTTTAAGAGATACGCAGTATTTT. Residues: CASRGQGALRDTQYF.

The chain combines TRBV7-2 with TRBJ2-1; 8 bases agree with TRBD2. Germline V CDR1 and CDR2: SGHTA, FQGNSA. V dropped 4 bases and J dropped 7; count of bases not matched to a gene: 9. The CDR3 extends over 15 amino acids. CDR3 DNA: TGTGCCAGCAGCTCCACCCGGACTAGCCGGAATGAGCAGTTCTTC. Residues: CASSSTRTSRNEQFF. The whole variable domain, filled in from reference TRBV7-2 and TRBJ2-1, reads GAGVSQSPSNKVTEKGKDVELRCDPISGHTALYWYRQSLGQGLEFLIYFQGNSAPDKSGLPSDRFSAERTGGSVSTLTIQRTQQEDSAVYLCASSSTRTSRNEQFFGPGTRLTVL.

The chain uses TRBV27 and TRBJ1-6; perhaps TRBD1 as D (5 bases). Looked up from germline, CDR1 is MNHEY and CDR2 is SMNVEV (reference sequence). V lost 0 bases to trimming and J lost 11 bases, with 11 bases between them. The CDR3 runs 14 residues. CDR3 residues: CASSLSQGRTPLHF. DNA for the CDR3: TGTGCCAGCAGTTTATCGCAGGGTAGGACACCCCTCCACTTT.

The chain combines TRBV30 with TRBJ1-1; 8 nucleotides agree with TRBD1. CDR3 size: 12 residues. Losses at the gene ends were 8 bases for V and 2 bases for J; bases not matched to a gene: 4. Germline-derived CDR1 and CDR2 are GTSNPN and SVGIG (reference sequence). This CDR3 reads CAGTGDNTEAFF. The CDR3 bases are TGTGCCGGGACAGGAGATAACACTGAAGCTTTCTTT.

The chain uses TRBV4-2 and TRBJ2-5; 12 nucleotides agree with TRBD2. The CDR3 runs 17 residues. Germline loops: CDR1 LGHNA, CDR2 YNFKEQ. The V and J ends lost 0 bases and 2 bases, in that order; junction bases with no gene match: 4. The CDR3: CASSQDLTSGGQETQYF. DNA of the CDR3: TGTGCCAGCAGCCAAGACCTGACTAGCGGGGGTCAAGAGACCCAGTACTTC.

This clone appeared a few times. The chain carries TRBV5-1 and TRBJ2-5; D might be TRBD2 (7 bases). V was cut by 2 bases and J by 5 bases, with 16 bases left in between. This CDR3 has 15 amino acids. CDR1 is SGHRS, CDR2 YFSETQ, per germline. The CDR3 here is CASSLSGGASETQYF. The DNA for the CDR3 is TGCGCCAGCAGCTTATCGGGGGGCGCTTCGGAGACCCAGTACTTC. The whole variable domain, filled in from reference TRBV5-1 and TRBJ2-5, reads KAGVTQTPRYLIKTRGQQVTLSCSPISGHRSVSWYQQTPGQGLQFLFEYFSETQRNKGNFPGRFSGRQFSNSRSEMNVSTLELGDSALYLCASSLSGGASETQYFGPGTRLLVL.

This chain links TRBV9 with TRBJ2-5; D is uncertain. The CDR3 spans 15 residues. The V end was cut by 2 bases, the J end by 1 base, with 12 bases between. Looked up from germline, CDR1 is SGDLS and CDR2 is YYNGEE. The CDR3 reads CASSVGGNFQETQYF. In DNA, the CDR3 is TGTGCCAGCAGCGTTGGCGGAAACTTCCAAGAGACCCAGTACTTC.

The chain has TRBV7-2 and TRBJ1-3; 7 bases map to TRBD1. J lost 4 bases, V lost 4 bases, and 1 base had no gene match. From germline, CDR1 is SGHTA and CDR2 FQGNSA. The CDR3 totals 13 residues. The CDR3, as DNA: TGTGCCAGCAGCTGGGGACAGGGAAACACCATATATTTT. Protein: CASSWGQGNTIYF.

The count of this clone is one. This chain links TRBV29-1 with TRBJ2-5, with D possibly being TRBD2 (6 bases). The CDR3 runs to 15 residues. Germline lookup yields CDR1 SQVTM and CDR2 ANQGSEA. Trimming took 7 bases from V and 2 from J, leaving 20 bases between them. The CDR3 DNA is TGCAGCGGATTCGGGGGTACTATACCACAAGAGACCCAGTACTTC. Translation gives CSGFGGTIPQETQYF.

The rearrangement joins TRBV2 to TRBJ2-3; D is unresolved. CDR1 and CDR2 from the germline V gene are SNHLY and FYNNEI. V gave up 3 bases and J gave up 1 base, with 8 bases separating them. The CDR3 is made up of 14 amino acids. CDR3 protein: CASSDNRGTDTQYF. CDR3 bases: TGTGCCAGCAGTGATAATCGGGGCACAGATACGCAGTATTTT.

Note on this clone: One end of the junction is discordant with germline, which a read error may explain. CDR3 sequence (DNA): TGTGCCAGCAGGCGGGGGGGAGGGCTAGTAGAAGCGCAGTGGTTC. Encoded protein: CASRRGGGLVEAQWF. The rearrangement uses TRBV6-5 and TRBJ2-7; the match to TRBD2 covers 9 bases. The CDR3 totals 15 residues. Germline assignment: CDR1 MNHEY and CDR2 SVGAGI.